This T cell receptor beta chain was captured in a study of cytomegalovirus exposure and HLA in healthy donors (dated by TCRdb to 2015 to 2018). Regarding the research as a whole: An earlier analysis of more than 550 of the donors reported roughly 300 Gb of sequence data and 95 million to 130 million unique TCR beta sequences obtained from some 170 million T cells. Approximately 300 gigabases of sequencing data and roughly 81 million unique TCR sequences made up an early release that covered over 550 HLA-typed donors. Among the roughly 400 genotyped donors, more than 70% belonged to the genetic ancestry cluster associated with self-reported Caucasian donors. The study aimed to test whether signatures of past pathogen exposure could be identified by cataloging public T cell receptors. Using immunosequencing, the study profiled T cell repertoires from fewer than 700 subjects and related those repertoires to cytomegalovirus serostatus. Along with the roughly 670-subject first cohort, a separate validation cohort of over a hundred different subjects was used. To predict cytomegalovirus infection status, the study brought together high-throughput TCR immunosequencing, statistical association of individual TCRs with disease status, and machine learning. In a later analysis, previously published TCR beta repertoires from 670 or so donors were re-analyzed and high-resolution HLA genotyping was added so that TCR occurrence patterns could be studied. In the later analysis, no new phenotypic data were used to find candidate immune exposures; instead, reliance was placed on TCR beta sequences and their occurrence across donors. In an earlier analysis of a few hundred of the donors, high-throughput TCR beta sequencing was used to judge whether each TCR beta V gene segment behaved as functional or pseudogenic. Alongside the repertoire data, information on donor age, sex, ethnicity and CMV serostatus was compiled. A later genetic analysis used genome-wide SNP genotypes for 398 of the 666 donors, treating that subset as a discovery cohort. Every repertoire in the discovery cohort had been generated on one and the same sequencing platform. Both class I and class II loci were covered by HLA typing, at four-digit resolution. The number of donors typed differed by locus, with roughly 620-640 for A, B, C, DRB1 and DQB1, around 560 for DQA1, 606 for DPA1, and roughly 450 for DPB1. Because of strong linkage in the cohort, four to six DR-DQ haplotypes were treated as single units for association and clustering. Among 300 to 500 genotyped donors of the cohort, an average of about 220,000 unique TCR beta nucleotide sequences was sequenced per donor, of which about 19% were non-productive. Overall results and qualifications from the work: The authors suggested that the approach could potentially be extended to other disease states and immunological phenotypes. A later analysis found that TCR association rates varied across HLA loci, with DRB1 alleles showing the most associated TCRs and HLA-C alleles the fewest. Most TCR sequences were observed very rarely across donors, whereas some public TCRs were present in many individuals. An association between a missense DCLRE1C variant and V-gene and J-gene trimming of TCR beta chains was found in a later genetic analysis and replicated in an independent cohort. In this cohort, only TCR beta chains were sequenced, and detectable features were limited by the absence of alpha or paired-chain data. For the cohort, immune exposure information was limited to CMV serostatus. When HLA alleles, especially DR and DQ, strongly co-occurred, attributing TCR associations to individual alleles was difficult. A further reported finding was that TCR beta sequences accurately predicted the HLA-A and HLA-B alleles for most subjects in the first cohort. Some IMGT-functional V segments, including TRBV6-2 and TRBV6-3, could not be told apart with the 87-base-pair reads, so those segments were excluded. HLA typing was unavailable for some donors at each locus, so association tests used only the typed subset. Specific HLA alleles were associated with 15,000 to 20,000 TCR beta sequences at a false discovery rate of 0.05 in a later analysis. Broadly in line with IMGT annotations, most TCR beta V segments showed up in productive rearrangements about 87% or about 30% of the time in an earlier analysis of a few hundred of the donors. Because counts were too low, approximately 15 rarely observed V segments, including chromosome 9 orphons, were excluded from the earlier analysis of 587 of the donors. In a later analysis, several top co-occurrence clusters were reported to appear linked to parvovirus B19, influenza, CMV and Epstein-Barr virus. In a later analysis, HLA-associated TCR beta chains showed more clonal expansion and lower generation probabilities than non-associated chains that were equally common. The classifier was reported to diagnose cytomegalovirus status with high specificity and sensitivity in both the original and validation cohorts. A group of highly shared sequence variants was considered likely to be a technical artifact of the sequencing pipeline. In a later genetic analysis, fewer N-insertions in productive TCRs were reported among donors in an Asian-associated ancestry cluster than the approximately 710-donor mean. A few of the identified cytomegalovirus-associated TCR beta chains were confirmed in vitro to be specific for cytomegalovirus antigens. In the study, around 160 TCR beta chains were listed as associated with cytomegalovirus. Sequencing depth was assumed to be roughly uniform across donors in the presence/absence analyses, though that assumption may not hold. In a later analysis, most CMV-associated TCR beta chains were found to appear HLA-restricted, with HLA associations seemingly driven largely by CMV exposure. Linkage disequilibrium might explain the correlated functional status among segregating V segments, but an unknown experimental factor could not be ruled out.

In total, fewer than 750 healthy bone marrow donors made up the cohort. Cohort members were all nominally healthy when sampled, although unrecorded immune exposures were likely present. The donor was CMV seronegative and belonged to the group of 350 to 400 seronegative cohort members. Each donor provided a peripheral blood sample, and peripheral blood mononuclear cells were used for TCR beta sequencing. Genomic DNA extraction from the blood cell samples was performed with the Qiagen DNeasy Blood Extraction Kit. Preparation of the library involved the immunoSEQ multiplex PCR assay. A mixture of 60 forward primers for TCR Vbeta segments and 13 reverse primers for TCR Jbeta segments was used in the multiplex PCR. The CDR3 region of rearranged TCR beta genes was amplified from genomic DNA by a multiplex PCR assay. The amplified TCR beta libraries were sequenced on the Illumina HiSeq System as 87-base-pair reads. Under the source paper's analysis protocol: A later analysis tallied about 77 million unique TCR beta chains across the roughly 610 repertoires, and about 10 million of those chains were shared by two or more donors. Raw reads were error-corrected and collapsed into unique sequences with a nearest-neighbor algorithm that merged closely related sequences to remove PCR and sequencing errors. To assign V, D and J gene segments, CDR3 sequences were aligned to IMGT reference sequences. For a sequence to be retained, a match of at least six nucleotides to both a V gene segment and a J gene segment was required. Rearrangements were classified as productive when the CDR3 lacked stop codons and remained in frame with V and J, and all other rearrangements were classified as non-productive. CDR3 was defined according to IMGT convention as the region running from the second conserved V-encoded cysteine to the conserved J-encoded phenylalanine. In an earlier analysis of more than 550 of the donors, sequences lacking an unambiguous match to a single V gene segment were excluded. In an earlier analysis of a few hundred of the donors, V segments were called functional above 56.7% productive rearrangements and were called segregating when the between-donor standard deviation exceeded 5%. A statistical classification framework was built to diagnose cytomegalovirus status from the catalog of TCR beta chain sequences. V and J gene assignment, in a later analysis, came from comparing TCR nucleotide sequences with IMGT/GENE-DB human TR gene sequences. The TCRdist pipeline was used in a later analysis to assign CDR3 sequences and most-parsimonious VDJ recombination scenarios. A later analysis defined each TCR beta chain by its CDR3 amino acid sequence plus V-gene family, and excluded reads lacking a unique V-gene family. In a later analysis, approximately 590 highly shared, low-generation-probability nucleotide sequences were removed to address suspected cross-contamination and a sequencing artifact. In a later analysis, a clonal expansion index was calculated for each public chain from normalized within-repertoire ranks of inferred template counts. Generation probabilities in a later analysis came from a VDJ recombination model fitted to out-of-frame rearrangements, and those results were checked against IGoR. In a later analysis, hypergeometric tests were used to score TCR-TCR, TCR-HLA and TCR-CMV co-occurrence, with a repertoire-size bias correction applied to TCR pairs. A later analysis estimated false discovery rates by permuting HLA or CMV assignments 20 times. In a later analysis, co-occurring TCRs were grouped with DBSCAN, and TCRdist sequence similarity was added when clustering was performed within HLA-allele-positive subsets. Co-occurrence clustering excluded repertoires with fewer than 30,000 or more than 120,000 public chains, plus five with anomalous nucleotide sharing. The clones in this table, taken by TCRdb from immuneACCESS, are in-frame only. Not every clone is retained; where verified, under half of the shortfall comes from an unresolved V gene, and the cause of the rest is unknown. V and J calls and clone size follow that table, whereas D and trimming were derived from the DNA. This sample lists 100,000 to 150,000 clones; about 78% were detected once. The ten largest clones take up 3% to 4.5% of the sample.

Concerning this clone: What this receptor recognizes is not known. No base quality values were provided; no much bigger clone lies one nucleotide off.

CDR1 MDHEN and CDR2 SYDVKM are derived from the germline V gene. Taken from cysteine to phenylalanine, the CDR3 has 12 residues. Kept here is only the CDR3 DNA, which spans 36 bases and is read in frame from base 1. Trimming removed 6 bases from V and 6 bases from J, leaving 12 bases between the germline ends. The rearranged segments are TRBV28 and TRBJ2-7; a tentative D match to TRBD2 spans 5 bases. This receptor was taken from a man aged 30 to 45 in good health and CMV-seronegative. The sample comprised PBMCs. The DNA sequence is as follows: TGTGCCAGCAGCCACACTAGTTCCGAGCAGTACTTC. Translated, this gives CASSHTSSEQYF.